This T cell receptor (beta chain) is from a study of blood T cell repertoires in COVID-19. Looking at the study overall: Samples taken during acute and convalescent COVID-19 were collected in the United States, Italy and Spain. T cells, B-cell-depleted T cells, or PBMCs supplied cDNA or gDNA.

Germline CDR1 SGHTA, CDR2 FQGNSA. J lost 9 bases, V lost 5 bases, and 6 bases had no gene match. This CDR3 spans 13 amino acids. Per the original methods: Amplification of reference gene primers was used by the study to estimate nucleated cell counts. Repertoires were generated with immunoSEQ multiplex PCR, while TCRdb's copy carries only in-frame clones and drops some. V, J and clone size derive from that table, while D and trimming were established from the DNA sequence. The data contain 300,000 or so clones, 85% to 90% of them seen just once; the ten biggest clones take up 3% to 4%. This TCR was sampled from a middle-aged woman with acute or convalescent COVID-19. The chain employs TRBV7-2 and TRBJ2-1, with TRBD1 matching over 8 bases. The sample comprised peripheral blood. CDR3 DNA sequence: TGTGCCAGCAGCGGACAGGGAGTGGGTGAGCAGTTCTTC. It specifies CASSGQGVGEQFF.